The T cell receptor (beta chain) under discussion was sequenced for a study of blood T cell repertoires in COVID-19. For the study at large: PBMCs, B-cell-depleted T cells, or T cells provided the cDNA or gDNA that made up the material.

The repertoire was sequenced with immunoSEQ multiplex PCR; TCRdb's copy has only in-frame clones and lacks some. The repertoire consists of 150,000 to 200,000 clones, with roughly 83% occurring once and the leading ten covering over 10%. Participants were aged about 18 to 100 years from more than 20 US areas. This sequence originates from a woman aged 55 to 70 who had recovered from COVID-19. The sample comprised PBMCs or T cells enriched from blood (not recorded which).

In nucleotides, the CDR3 is TGTGCCAGTAGAGAAGGGACAGGTCTGAACACTGAAGCTTTCTTT. Its translation is CASREGTGLNTEAFF. The chain links TRBV19 to TRBJ1-1; 8 positions match TRBD1. CDR1 is LNHDA, CDR2 SQIVND, per germline (reference sequence). V lost 6 bases, J lost 0 bases, and 6 bases stayed unmatched. This CDR3 is 15 amino acids long. Full variable domain (remainder filled in from reference TRBV19 and TRBJ1-1): DGGITQSPKYLFRKEGQNVTLSCEQNLNHDAMYWYRQDPGQGLRLIYYSQIVNDFQKGDIAEGYSVSREKKESFPLTVTSAQKNPTAFYLCASREGTGLNTEAFFGQGTRLTVV.